These 28 T cell receptor beta chains share one sample of origin, sequenced in a study of breast tumors, draining lymph nodes, adjacent tissues. MiXCR was run by TCRdb on the multiplex PCR reads, yielding one entry per CDR3 protein. The sample consists of tens of thousands of distinct CDR3 sequences, 60% to 75% of them appearing once. The material sequenced was tumor-adjacent breast tissue. Receptor source: a female donor with breast cancer. Some clones in this sample may be carry-over from other donors' samples.

The genes are TRBV20-1 and TRBJ2-1; TRBD2 is a possible D gene (6 bases). V was trimmed by 3 bases and J by 10 bases, leaving 22 bases between them. Germline V lookup: CDR1 DFQATT, CDR2 SNEGSKA (reference sequence). The CDR3 has 15 residues. The DNA of the CDR3 is TGCAGTGCTAGGGTTAGCGGAGGAGTTAAGTGGGAGCAGTTCTTC. Protein product: CSARVSGGVKWEQFF.

This clonotype occurred once. V usage is TRBV19 and J usage is TRBJ2-7; D is undetermined. The CDR3 loop spans 13 amino acids. CDR1 and CDR2 from the germline V gene are LNHDA and SQIVND (reference sequence). V dropped 5 bases and J dropped 7 bases, with 15 bases sitting between them. CDR3 sequence: CASSPTTLSEQYF. The CDR3 DNA sequence: TGTGCCAGTAGTCCGACGACACTCTCGGAGCAGTACTTC.

The chain employs TRBV7-9 and TRBJ2-7; tentatively, D is TRBD2 (5 bases). Germline V gives CDR1 SEHNR, CDR2 FQNEAQ (reference sequence). The CDR3 is made up of 15 amino acids. V lost 1 base, J lost 5 bases, and 15 bases lay in between. This chain's CDR3 is CASSLGIAPKDEQYF. The CDR3 DNA reads as TGTGCCAGCAGCTTAGGGATAGCGCCCAAGGACGAGCAGTACTTC.

V gene TRBV2 combines with J gene TRBJ2-1, with D unresolved. The CDR3 is 15 amino acids. Germline V gene data show CDR1 as SNHLY and CDR2 as FYNNEI. Trimming left V 0 bases short and J 3 bases short, with 9 bases between. The chain's CDR3 is CASSEALLGYNEQFF. In nucleotides, the CDR3 is TGTGCCAGCAGTGAAGCGCTTCTGGGCTACAATGAGCAGTTCTTC.

Regarding this clonotype: A read error is likely, as this CDR3 ends without the conserved phenylalanine or tryptophan. The DNA is omitted, as the CDR3 cannot be located on it reliably, and the CDR3 follows TCRdb's listing. This chain links TRBV2 with TRBJ1-4; TRBD1 is the table's D call and was not checked against the DNA. The CDR3 spans 17 residues, counting both ends. Germline V lookup: CDR1 SNHLY, CDR2 FYNNEI. The CDR3 sequence: CASSEVRGAHPNEKLVL.

The chain uses TRBV7-9 and TRBJ2-5; TRBD1 matches at 7 bases. Looked up from germline, CDR1 is SEHNR and CDR2 is FQNEAQ (reference sequence). V gave up 9 bases and J gave up 4 bases; unmatched junction bases: 8. The CDR3 extends over 13 amino acids. As DNA, the CDR3 is TGTGCCAGTGAAGACAGGGTACGAGAGACCCAGTACTTC. Residues: CASEDRVRETQYF.

In this sample, this clonotype turned up a few times. The CDR3 nucleotides are TGCAGTGCCTTTGATGGGGGCACAGATACGCAGTATTTT. This translates into CSAFDGGTDTQYF. This rearrangement joins TRBV20-1 to TRBJ2-3; unclear D gene. CDR1 and CDR2 from the germline V gene are DFQATT and SNEGSKA (reference sequence). V shed 6 bases and J shed 1 base, with 11 bases lying between them. The CDR3 spans 13 residues.

This clonotype was counted once. A read error is possible here, since a much larger clone lies one base away. V is TRBV30 and J is TRBJ1-1; unclear D gene. The CDR3 loop spans 14 amino acids. CDR1 GTSNPN and CDR2 SVGIG come from the germline V gene (reference sequence). CDR3 nucleotides: TGTCCCTGGAAAAGCGGGGTCATGAACACTGAAGCTTTCTTT. Translation: CPWKSGVMNTEAFF. The whole variable domain, filled in from reference TRBV30 and TRBJ1-1, reads SQTIHQWPATLVQPVGSPLSLECTVEGTSNPNLYWYRQAAGRGLQLLFYSVGIGQISSEVPQNLSASRPQDRQFILSSKKLLLSDSGFYLCPWKSGVMNTEAFFGQGTRLTVV.

This clonotype has a single count. The chain is built from TRBV2 and TRBJ2-3; the D is unclear. V lost 5 bases to trimming and J lost 3 bases, with 12 bases between them. Germline lookup yields CDR1 SNHLY and CDR2 FYNNEI. This CDR3 has 14 residues. The CDR3 bases are TGTGCCAGCAGTAAATATCTCCGAACAGATACGCAGTATTTT. Protein sequence: CASSKYLRTDTQYF.

The rearrangement uses TRBV2 and TRBJ2-3; 7 bases map to TRBD2. V lost 6 bases and J lost 8; bases outside the gene matches: 14. Per germline, CDR1 SNHLY and CDR2 FYNNEI. The CDR3 is 15 residues long. The CDR3 region has the DNA TGTGCCAGCAGCGGTAGCGGGCAAGCTAAGATTACGCAGTATTTT. Translation: CASSGSGQAKITQYF.

The V call is TRBV10-3, the J call TRBJ2-1; the match to TRBD2 covers 16 bases. The J segment lost 6 bases and the V segment lost 10 bases, leaving 9 bases of the junction unmatched. The CDR3 runs to 16 residues. Germline lookup yields CDR1 ENHRY and CDR2 SYGVKD. CDR3: CATGTSGGEVGNEQFF. CDR3 sequence (DNA): TGTGCCACCGGGACTAGCGGGGGGGAAGTTGGCAATGAGCAGTTCTTC.

V is TRBV2 and J is TRBJ1-4; perhaps TRBD1 as D (5 bases). Trimming shortened V by 8 bases and J by 7 bases, and 14 bases separated the two germline ends. CDR3 size: 13 residues. Germline CDR1 is SNHLY and CDR2 is FYNNEI. CDR3 DNA: TGTGCCAGCCAGCGGGGGTCGGGTGAAAAACTGTTTTTT. Amino acids: CASQRGSGEKLFF.

This chain connects TRBV18 to TRBJ2-1, with TRBD2 identical over 8 bases. Looked up from germline, CDR1 is KGHSH and CDR2 is LQKENI. Germline trimming cut 2 bases from V and 5 bases from J; bases unmatched to any gene: 8. This CDR3 comprises 16 residues. The CDR3 nucleotides read TGTGCCAGCTCACCAGCTACCGGGGGGGGGAACAATGAGCAGTTCTTC. Translation gives CASSPATGGGNNEQFF.

The rearrangement joins TRBV10-1 to TRBJ2-2; 7 nucleotides match TRBD1. Germline V gives CDR1 WNHNN, CDR2 SYGVQD (reference sequence). The CDR3 loop spans 15 amino acids. V dropped 3 bases and J dropped 6; count of bases not matched to a gene: 7. The CDR3 DNA is TGCGCCAGCAGTGATCAGACAGGGTACCCCGGGGAGCTGTTTTTT. Translation: CASSDQTGYPGELFF.

The gene calls are TRBV29-1 and TRBJ2-1; TRBD1 matches 8 bases. This CDR3 has 12 residues. Germline V gene data show CDR1 as SQVTM and CDR2 as ANQGSEA. With 7 bases clipped from V and 8 bases from J, the junction kept 7 bases outside the gene matches. In DNA, the CDR3 is TGCAGCGGGACAGGGTTAGGCGATGAGCAGTTCTTC. Residues: CSGTGLGDEQFF.

Concerning this clonotype itself: The junction departs from germline at one end; a sequencing error may be responsible. The rearrangement joins TRBV6-6 to TRBJ2-1; 12 positions agree with TRBD2. The CDR3 runs to 18 residues. Germline CDR1 and CDR2: MNHNY and SVGAGI (reference sequence). CDR3 sequence reads: CASSYSRKTSGGSVEQSF. In DNA form, the CDR3 reads TGTGCCAGCAGTTACTCGAGGAAGACTAGCGGGGGTTCGGTTGAGCAGTCCTTC.

This clonotype has more than one count but fewer than ten. V usage is TRBV6-4 and J usage is TRBJ1-6, with D perhaps TRBD1 (5 bases). The V end lost 2 bases, the J end lost 5 bases, and 7 bases lay between the germline ends. CDR1 is MRHNA, CDR2 SNTAGT, per germline. There are 14 residues in the CDR3. The CDR3 is CASSDGGDNSPLHF. The CDR3, as DNA: TGTGCCAGCAGTGACGGAGGGGATAATTCACCCCTCCACTTT.

Within the sample, this clonotype is medium-sized. V usage is TRBV6-5 and J usage is TRBJ1-6; TRBD1 agrees at 8 bases. V lost 0 bases to trimming and J lost 0 bases; unmatched junction nucleotides: 4. Germline-derived CDR1 and CDR2 are MNHEY and SVGAGI. The CDR3 loop spans 18 amino acids. This CDR3 reads CASSYSDRGGSYNSPLHF. The CDR3, as DNA: TGTGCCAGCAGTTACTCTGACAGGGGTGGCTCCTATAATTCACCCCTCCACTTT.

The chain uses TRBV11-3 and TRBJ2-3, with D perhaps TRBD1 (6 bases). Per the germline V gene, CDR1 is SGHNT and CDR2 is YENEEA. This CDR3 is built from 15 residues. V was trimmed by 4 bases and J by 2 bases, leaving 13 bases between them. The CDR3 sequence: CASSSEDRPTDTQYF. For the CDR3, the DNA is TGTGCCAGCAGCTCCGAGGACAGACCCACAGATACGCAGTATTTT.

V is TRBV7-8 and J is TRBJ1-5, with D possibly matching TRBD1 (6 bases). Looked up from germline, CDR1 is SGHVS and CDR2 is FQNEAQ. The V and J ends lost 5 bases and 7 bases respectively, with 15 bases between them. CDR3 length equals 14 residues. CDR3 residues: CASSEGDIAQPQHF. The CDR3 DNA reads as TGTGCCAGCAGCGAGGGGGACATCGCGCAGCCCCAGCATTTT.

In its sample, this clonotype is medium-sized (0.01 to 0.1%). The chain uses TRBV5-5 and TRBJ2-7, with 7 bases fitting TRBD1. This CDR3 comprises 16 residues. Unmatched junction bases numbered 7, after V lost 0 bases and J lost 1 base. The V gene's germline CDR1 is SGHKS and CDR2 YYEKEE (reference sequence). The CDR3 DNA reads as TGTGCCAGCAGCTTGGCCTACAGGGGTGGGTCCTACGAGCAGTACTTC. Protein: CASSLAYRGGSYEQYF.

In regard to this clonotype: One end of the junction varies from germline; a read error may be responsible. The chain links TRBV9 to TRBJ2-7; the D gene is possibly TRBD1 (6 bases). CDR3 length: 15 amino acids. Germline CDR1 SGDLS, CDR2 YYNGEE. CDR3 in amino acids: CASSGGVGAAYGQYF. The CDR3 DNA follows: TGTGCCAGCAGCGGAGGCGTGGGGGCCGCCTACGGGCAGTACTTC. The full variable domain, with the rest looked up from reference TRBV9 and TRBJ2-7, is DSGVTQTPKHLITATGQRVTLRCSPRSGDLSVYWYQQSLDQGLQFLIQYYNGEERAKGNILERFSAQQFPDLHSELNLSSLELGDSALYFCASSGGVGAAYGQYFGPGTRLTVT.

The V and J genes are TRBV5-5 and TRBJ1-3; the D is unclear. CDR1 is SGHKS, CDR2 YYEKEE, per germline (reference sequence). Trimming stripped 0 bases from V and 2 bases from J, with 3 bases between. This CDR3 is 13 amino acids long. DNA for the CDR3: TGTGCCAGCAGCTTGGGACCTGGAAACACCATATATTTT. The encoded protein is CASSLGPGNTIYF.

For the CDR3, the DNA is TGTGCCAGCAGTGGAACAGGGAAGGTAGGCTACGAGCAGTACTTC. As protein: CASSGTGKVGYEQYF. J is TRBJ2-7 and V is TRBV5-6, with D maybe TRBD1 (6 bases). V shed 5 bases and J shed 3 bases, with 18 bases lying between them. Germline V CDR1 and CDR2: SGHDT, YYEEEE. The CDR3 is 15 amino acids.

By sample fraction, this clonotype is medium-sized (0.01 to 0.1%). V and J are TRBV20-1 and TRBJ2-7, with D uncertain. V lost 0 bases to trimming and J lost 0 bases, with 15 bases between them. Germline V lookup: CDR1 DFQATT, CDR2 SNEGSKA (reference sequence). The CDR3 totals 16 residues. The DNA of the CDR3 is TGCAGTGCTAGAGATCTGTCGGCGCAAAGCTCCTACGAGCAGTACTTC. It is translated as CSARDLSAQSSYEQYF.

This clonotype was recorded once. This rearrangement joins TRBV9 to TRBJ1-3, with TRBD1 matching 8 bases. The junction had 9 bases not matched to a gene; V was cut back by 1 base and J by 6 bases. This CDR3 is 16 amino acids long. Looked up from germline, CDR1 is SGDLS and CDR2 is YYNGEE. CDR3 sequence: CASSVFGQGVENTIYF. The DNA for the CDR3 is TGTGCCAGCAGCGTATTCGGACAGGGTGTGGAAAACACCATATATTTT.

This clonotype was observed at least ten times. The chain is built from TRBV15 and TRBJ2-5; 8 bases agree with TRBD2. V shed 3 bases and J 5 bases; nucleotides not matched to a gene: 5. This CDR3 spans 14 amino acids. CDR1 and CDR2 (germline): LNHNV, YYDKDF (reference sequence). The chain's CDR3 is CATSSRGGGETQYF. Here the CDR3 DNA reads TGTGCCACCAGCAGCCGGGGGGGCGGCGAGACCCAGTACTTC. Complete variable domain (other parts from reference TRBV15 and TRBJ2-5): DAMVIQNPRYQVTQFGKPVTLSCSQTLNHNVMYWYQQKSSQAPKLLFHYYDKDFNNEADTPDNFQSRRPNTSFCFLDIRSPGLGDTAMYLCATSSRGGGETQYFGPGTRLLVL.

V gene TRBV27 combines with J gene TRBJ1-5; D is uncertain. Germline V gene lookup returns CDR1 MNHEY and CDR2 SMNVEV (reference sequence). V was trimmed by 4 bases and J by 0 bases, leaving 10 bases between them. This CDR3 spans 15 amino acids. This CDR3 reads CASSYSRYSNQPQHF. CDR3 DNA: TGTGCCAGCAGTTACTCACGGTATAGCAATCAGCCCCAGCATTTT.